This TCR beta chain was observed in a study of T cell responses to AZD1222 COVID-19 vaccine. A word on this clone: Its specificity is unknown.

This CDR3 has 12 residues. Trimming shortened V by 2 bases and J by 7 bases, and 8 bases separated the two germline ends. CDR1 and CDR2 (germline): KGHSH, LQKENI. Findings and caveats of the study: Sampling that yielded the repertoires occurred only after the peak T cell response.

Assay used: immunoSEQ multiplex PCR; TCRdb lists only in-frame clones, some missing. Altogether roughly 140,000 clones are present, around 88% being singletons, with the ten largest covering 2.2%. The chain has TRBV18 and TRBJ1-1, with D unclear. The starting material was peripheral blood, obtained on day 0 of AZD1222 vaccination. This sequence was found in an adult in good health. Here the CDR3 DNA reads TGTGCCAGCTCACCATCCGTACGTGAAGCTTTCTTT. Amino acids: CASSPSVREAFF.